These 9 T cell receptor beta chains originate from one sample sequenced in a study of blood T cells in healthy people across ages. With a J-beta primer mix and a sample-barcoded 5' primer, a second PCR ran 7 to 11 cycles. Via MiXCR, TCRdb re-called the 5' RACE reads, giving one row per CDR3 protein. Here the sample spans approximately 810,000 distinct CDR3 sequences, 25% to 35% being singletons. Source material: blood. All receptors come from a woman aged 80 or older in good health.

At least ten counts were recorded for this clonotype. The chain links TRBV5-1 to TRBJ2-5; D may match TRBD1 or TRBD2 (6 bases each). Germline CDR1 is SGHRS and CDR2 is YFSETQ. V was pared by 1 base and J by 5 bases, with 15 bases between. There are 15 residues in the CDR3. The CDR3 DNA follows: TGCGCCAGCAGCTTGTTCGGGACTGGGGGCGAGACCCAGTACTTC. Amino acid sequence: CASSLFGTGGETQYF.

This clonotype was seen only a few times. V usage is TRBV3-1 and J usage is TRBJ2-4, with D possibly being TRBD2 (6 bases). CDR1 LGHDT and CDR2 YNNKEL come from the germline V gene (reference sequence). This CDR3 has 15 residues. V lost 3 bases to trimming and J lost 2 bases, with 11 bases between them. CDR3 sequence: CASSQFAGSKNIQYF. The CDR3 DNA reads as TGTGCCAGCAGCCAGTTTGCGGGGTCCAAAAACATTCAGTACTTC.

This clonotype occurred many times. The V and J genes are TRBV5-5 and TRBJ2-3; TRBD2 agrees at 12 bases. The CDR3 length is 15 residues. CDR1 and CDR2 from the germline V gene are SGHKS and YYEKEE (reference sequence). Trimming at V came to 4 bases and at J to 5 bases, leaving 5 bases not matched to a gene. The CDR3 nucleotides read TGTGCCAGCAGCCTTCGGACTAGCGGGGTAGATACGCAGTATTTT. This sequence encodes CASSLRTSGVDTQYF. The full variable domain, its missing parts supplied by reference TRBV5-5 and TRBJ2-3, is DAGVTQSPTHLIKTRGQQVTLRCSPISGHKSVSWYQQVLGQGPQFIFQYYEKEERGRGNFPDRFSARQFPNYSSELNVNALLLGDSALYLCASSLRTSGVDTQYFGPGTRLTVL.

This clonotype was observed many times. The rearrangement uses TRBV7-2 and TRBJ1-6; TRBD1 is a possible D gene (5 bases). In germline, CDR1 is SGHTA, CDR2 FQGNSA. Trimming removed 6 bases at V and 7 bases at J, with 19 bases between. This CDR3 comprises 16 residues. CDR3 coding DNA: TGTGCCAGCAGTCCTCCCCGGGGGTCCAGGAATTCACCCCTCCACTTT. This sequence encodes CASSPPRGSRNSPLHF.

The rearrangement joins TRBV2 to TRBJ2-5; 12 nucleotides agree with TRBD2. V gave up 8 bases and J gave up 2 bases; unmatched junction bases: 3. The CDR3 is 14 amino acids. Per germline, CDR1 SNHLY and CDR2 FYNNEI. The CDR3 loop is CASQGLAGQETQYF. CDR3 DNA sequence: TGTGCCAGCCAAGGACTAGCGGGGCAAGAGACCCAGTACTTC.

The chain uses TRBV11-2 and TRBJ2-4, with unresolved D. TRBJ2-7 explains the end of the DNA better; the J call may be wrong. This CDR3 has 14 residues. The germline CDR1 and CDR2 sequences are SGHAT and FQNNGV. CDR3 residues: CASRVAGPTGEQYF. CDR3 bases: TGTGCCAGCAGGGTAGCAGGTCCTACTGGCGAGCAGTACTTC.

Worth noting for this clonotype: A junction end diverges from the germline sequence, so it may reflect a read error. The CDR3 sequence: CSLSTGSYGNTF. The CDR3, as DNA: TGCAGCCTCTCGACAGGATCATATGGCAACACCTTC. The rearrangement links TRBV29-1 to TRBJ1-2; perhaps TRBD1 as D (6 bases). The CDR3 has 12 residues. Germline CDR1 and CDR2: SQVTM and ANQGSEA.

In this sample, this clonotype turned up many times. V usage is TRBV6-5 and J usage is TRBJ2-1; D gene unclear. V gave up 2 bases and J gave up 10 bases, with 12 bases separating them. CDR3 length: 13 amino acids. CDR1 is MNHEY, CDR2 SVGAGI, per germline. The CDR3 protein is CASSYRAGKEQFF. The CDR3 DNA is TGTGCCAGCAGTTACCGGGCAGGTAAAGAGCAGTTCTTC.

The chain recombines TRBV4-2 with TRBJ2-2, with D perhaps matching TRBD1 or TRBD2 (5 bases each). Germline values: CDR1 LGHNA, CDR2 YNFKEQ. Deletions cut 4 bases from V and 9 bases from J, with 15 bases between. CDR3 length: 14 residues. CDR3 DNA: TGTGCCAGCAGCCGCTCCGGGACCTCCTGGGAGCTGTTTTTT. Its protein product is CASSRSGTSWELFF.